Listed below are T cell receptor beta chains from one sample, sequenced in a study of T cell repertoires in aging, cancer and after chemotherapy. MiXCR was run by TCRdb on the multiplex PCR reads, yielding one entry per CDR3 protein. Of 1,500 to 2,000 distinct CDR3 sequences in the sample, around 25% were seen once. The sequenced material came from blood. All receptors come from a human donor with a solid tumor. Each CDR3 is given with its conserved first and last residue. Each record gives: J gene, clone size, D gene, V gene, CDR3 protein, CDR3 DNA. D genes are given only for firm matches. Size is omitted from some rows. Given values are once, few, many or a class for expanded clones.

j_gene: TRBJ1-5
abundance: few
d_gene: .
v_gene: TRBV2
CDR3aa: CASGNPDQPQHF
CDR3nt: TGTGCCAGCGGCAACCCCGATCAGCCCCAGCATTTT

j_gene: TRBJ1-5
abundance: .
d_gene: .
v_gene: TRBV21-1
CDR3aa: CASSTLQGRLDKAQHF
CDR3nt: TGTGCCAGCAGCACCTTACAGGGCCGCCTAGATAAGGCCCAGCATTTT

j_gene: TRBJ2-5
abundance: medium-sized
d_gene: .
v_gene: TRBV7-6
CDR3aa: CASSPSSKRETQYF
CDR3nt: TGTGCCAGCAGCCCGAGTAGTAAACGAGAGACCCAGTACTTC

j_gene: TRBJ2-7
abundance: .
d_gene: TRBD2
v_gene: TRBV20-1
CDR3aa: CSAVYRLAGTYEQYF
CDR3nt: TGCAGTGCTGTTTACCGACTAGCGGGGACCTACGAGCAGTACTTC

j_gene: TRBJ2-7
abundance: few
d_gene: TRBD1
v_gene: TRBV2
CDR3aa: CASSADRGSYEQYF
CDR3nt: TGTGCCAGCAGTGCGGACAGGGGCTCCTACGAGCAGTACTTC

j_gene: TRBJ2-1
abundance: once
d_gene: TRBD2
v_gene: TRBV19
CDR3aa: CASSMTREGEQFF
CDR3nt: TGTGCCAGTAGTATGACTAGGGAGGGTGAGCAGTTCTTC

j_gene: TRBJ2-1
abundance: few
d_gene: TRBD2
v_gene: TRBV7-9
CDR3aa: CASSSGLAGSVQFF
CDR3nt: TGTGCCAGCAGCTCAGGACTAGCGGGGTCGGTGCAGTTCTTC

j_gene: TRBJ2-5
abundance: medium-sized
d_gene: .
v_gene: TRBV27
CDR3aa: CASRYGARGETQYF
CDR3nt: TGTGCCAGTAGATATGGGGCCAGGGGAGAGACCCAGTACTTC

j_gene: TRBJ2-1
abundance: .
d_gene: TRBD2
v_gene: TRBV6-5
CDR3aa: CASRPPSGTEQFF
CDR3nt: TGTGCCAGCAGACCCCCTAGCGGGACTGAGCAGTTCTTC

j_gene: TRBJ1-4
abundance: medium-sized
d_gene: .
v_gene: TRBV7-2
CDR3aa: CASSLEVAGGRIF
CDR3nt: TGTGCCAGCAGCTTAGAAGTGGCGGGGGGCCGGATTTTT

j_gene: TRBJ2-7
abundance: .
d_gene: TRBD1
v_gene: TRBV12-3/TRBV12-4
CDR3aa: CASSLPGGLTYEQYF
CDR3nt: TGTGCCAGCAGTTTGCCAGGGGGCCTAACCTACGAGCAGTACTTC

j_gene: TRBJ2-1
abundance: medium-sized
d_gene: .
v_gene: TRBV12-3/TRBV12-4
CDR3aa: CASTWFGYNEQFF
CDR3nt: TGTGCCAGCACTTGGTTCGGCTACAATGAGCAGTTCTTC

j_gene: TRBJ2-3
abundance: medium-sized
d_gene: TRBD2
v_gene: TRBV6-5
CDR3aa: CASSPTSGKVTDTQYF
CDR3nt: TGTGCCAGCAGTCCGACTAGCGGGAAAGTCACAGATACGCAGTATTTT

j_gene: TRBJ1-6
abundance: .
d_gene: .
v_gene: TRBV5-6
CDR3aa: CASSLEGVNSPLHF
CDR3nt: TGCGCCAGCAGCTTGGAGGGAGTTAATTCACCCCTCCACTTT

j_gene: TRBJ2-4
abundance: medium-sized
d_gene: TRBD2
v_gene: TRBV15
CDR3aa: CATSDLTSGYKNIQYF
CDR3nt: TGTGCCACCAGCGACCTGACTAGCGGGTACAAAAACATTCAGTACTTC

j_gene: TRBJ2-1
abundance: medium-sized
d_gene: TRBD2
v_gene: TRBV6-1
CDR3aa: CASSGPPLAGEPPIDEQFF
CDR3nt: TGTGCCAGCAGTGGCCCTCCTCTAGCGGGAGAACCCCCAATCGATGAGCAGTTCTTC

j_gene: TRBJ2-2
abundance: medium-sized
d_gene: .
v_gene: TRBV12-3/TRBV12-4
CDR3aa: CASSPTVGTGELFF
CDR3nt: TGTGCCAGCAGTCCGACAGTTGGTACCGGGGAGCTGTTTTTT

j_gene: TRBJ2-1
abundance: large
d_gene: TRBD2
v_gene: TRBV19
CDR3aa: CASSMTSTTSSYNEQFF
CDR3nt: TGTGCCAGTAGTATGACTAGCACAACGAGCTCCTACAATGAGCAGTTCTTC

j_gene: TRBJ2-2
abundance: few
d_gene: .
v_gene: TRBV20-1
CDR3aa: CSARDDQGGTGELFF
CDR3nt: TGCAGTGCTAGAGATGACCAGGGGGGCACCGGGGAGCTGTTTTTT

j_gene: TRBJ2-2
abundance: .
d_gene: TRBD1
v_gene: TRBV6-5
CDR3aa: CASGRTGAGELFF
CDR3nt: TGTGCCAGCGGTCGGACAGGGGCCGGGGAGCTGTTTTTT

j_gene: TRBJ1-1
abundance: medium-sized
d_gene: .
v_gene: TRBV15
CDR3aa: CASQKEEGRGFEAFF
CDR3nt: TGTGCCTCTCAAAAAGAAGAGGGCAGGGGCTTTGAAGCTTTCTTT

j_gene: TRBJ2-1
abundance: .
d_gene: TRBD1
v_gene: TRBV6-1
CDR3aa: CASSEPGQGTCDGSYNEQFF
CDR3nt: TGTGCCAGCAGTGAACCGGGACAGGGGACCTGCGATGGCTCCTACAATGAGCAGTTCTTC

j_gene: TRBJ1-1
abundance: few
d_gene: .
v_gene: TRBV5-1
CDR3aa: CASSFQGLNTEAFF
CDR3nt: TGCGCCAGCAGCTTTCAGGGTTTGAACACTGAAGCTTTCTTT

j_gene: TRBJ1-5
abundance: .
d_gene: .
v_gene: TRBV12-3/TRBV12-4
CDR3aa: CASSQGLYQPQHF
CDR3nt: TGTGCCAGCAGCCAGGGTCTCTATCAGCCCCAGCATTTT